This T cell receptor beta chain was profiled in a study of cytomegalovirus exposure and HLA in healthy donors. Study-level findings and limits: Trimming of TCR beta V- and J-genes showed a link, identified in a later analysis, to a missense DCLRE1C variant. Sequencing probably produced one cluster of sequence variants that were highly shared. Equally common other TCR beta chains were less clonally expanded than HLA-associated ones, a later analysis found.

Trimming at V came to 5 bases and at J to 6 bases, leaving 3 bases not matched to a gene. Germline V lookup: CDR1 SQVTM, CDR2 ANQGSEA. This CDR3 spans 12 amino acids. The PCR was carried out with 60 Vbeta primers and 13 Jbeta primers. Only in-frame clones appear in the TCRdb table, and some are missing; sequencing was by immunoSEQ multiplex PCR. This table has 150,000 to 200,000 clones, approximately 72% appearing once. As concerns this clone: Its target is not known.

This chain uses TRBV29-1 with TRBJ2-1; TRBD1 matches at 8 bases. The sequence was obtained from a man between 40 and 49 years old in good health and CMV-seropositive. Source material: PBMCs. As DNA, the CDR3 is TGCAGCGTTCGGACAGGGCCCAATGAGCAGTTCTTC. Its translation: CSVRTGPNEQFF.